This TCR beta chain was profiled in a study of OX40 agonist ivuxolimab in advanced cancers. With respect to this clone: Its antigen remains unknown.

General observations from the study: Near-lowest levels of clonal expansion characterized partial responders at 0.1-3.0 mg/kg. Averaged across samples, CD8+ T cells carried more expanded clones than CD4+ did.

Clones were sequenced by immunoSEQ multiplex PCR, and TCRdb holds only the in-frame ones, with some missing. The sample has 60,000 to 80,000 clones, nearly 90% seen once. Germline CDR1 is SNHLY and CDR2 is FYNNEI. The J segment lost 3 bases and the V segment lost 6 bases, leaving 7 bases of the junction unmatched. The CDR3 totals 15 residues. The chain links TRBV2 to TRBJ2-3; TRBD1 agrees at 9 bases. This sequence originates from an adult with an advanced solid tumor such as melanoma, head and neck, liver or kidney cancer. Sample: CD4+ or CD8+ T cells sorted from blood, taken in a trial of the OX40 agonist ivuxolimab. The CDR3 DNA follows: TGTGCCAGCAGGGTTGGGACAGGGAGTACAGATACGCAGTATTTT. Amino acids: CASRVGTGSTDTQYF. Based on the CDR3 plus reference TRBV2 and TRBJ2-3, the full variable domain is EPEVTQTPSHQVTQMGQEVILRCVPISNHLYFYWYRQILGQKVEFLVSFYNNEISEKSEIFDDQFSVERPDGSNFTLKIRSTKLEDSAMYFCASRVGTGSTDTQYFGPGTRLTVL.